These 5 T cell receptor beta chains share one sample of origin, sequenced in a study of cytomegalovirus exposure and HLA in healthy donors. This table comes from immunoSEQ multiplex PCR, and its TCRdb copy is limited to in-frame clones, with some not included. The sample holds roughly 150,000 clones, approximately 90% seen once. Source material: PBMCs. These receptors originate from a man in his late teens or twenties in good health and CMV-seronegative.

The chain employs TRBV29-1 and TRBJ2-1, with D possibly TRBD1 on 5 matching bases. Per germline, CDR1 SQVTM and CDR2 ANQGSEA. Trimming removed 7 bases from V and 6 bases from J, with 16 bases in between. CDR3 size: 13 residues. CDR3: CSEGLLESNEQFF. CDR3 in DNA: TGCAGCGAGGGGTTGCTAGAATCCAATGAGCAGTTCTTC.

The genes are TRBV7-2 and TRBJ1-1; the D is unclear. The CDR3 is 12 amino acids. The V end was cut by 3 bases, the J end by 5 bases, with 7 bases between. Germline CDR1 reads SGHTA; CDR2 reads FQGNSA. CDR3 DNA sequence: TGTGCCAGCAGCTTCGGGTCGACTGAAGCTTTCTTT. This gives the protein CASSFGSTEAFF.

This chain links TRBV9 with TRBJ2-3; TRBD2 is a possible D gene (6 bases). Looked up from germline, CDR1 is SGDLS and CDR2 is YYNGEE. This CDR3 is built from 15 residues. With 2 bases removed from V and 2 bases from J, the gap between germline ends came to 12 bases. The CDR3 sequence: CASSVDRGITDTQYF. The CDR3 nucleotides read TGTGCCAGCAGCGTCGATCGGGGGATCACAGATACGCAGTATTTT.

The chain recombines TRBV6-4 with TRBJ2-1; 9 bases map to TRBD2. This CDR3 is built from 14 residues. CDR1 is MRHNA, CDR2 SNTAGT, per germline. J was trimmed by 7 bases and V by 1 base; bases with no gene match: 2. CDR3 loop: CASSDLAGENEQFF. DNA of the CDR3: TGTGCCAGCAGTGACTTAGCGGGAGAGAATGAGCAGTTCTTC.

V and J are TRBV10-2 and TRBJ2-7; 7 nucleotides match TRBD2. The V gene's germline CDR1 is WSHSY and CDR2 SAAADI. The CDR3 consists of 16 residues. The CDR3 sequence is CATAPATLAGSYEQYF. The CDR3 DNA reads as TGCGCTACAGCCCCCGCGACCTTAGCGGGCTCCTACGAGCAGTACTTC.